The rows below give T cell receptor beta chains drawn from one sample of a study of blood T cell repertoires in COVID-19. Clones were sequenced by immunoSEQ multiplex PCR, and TCRdb holds only the in-frame ones, with some missing. The sample contains approximately 250,000 clones, more than 85% of which appear only once. The sequenced sample consisted of PBMCs or T cells enriched from blood (not recorded which). These receptors were collected from a woman in her twenties or thirties who had recovered from COVID-19. CDR3s include the opening cysteine and the closing phenylalanine or tryptophan. D genes are given only for firm matches. Where a row states a size, it is once, few, many or the class of an expanded clone; other rows omit it.

cdr3_length clone_size j_call d_call v_call cdr3_nt cdr3_aa
11 - TRBJ1-1 - TRBV28 TGTGCCAGCATTATTAACACTGAAGCTTTCTTT CASIINTEAFF
13 - TRBJ1-1 - TRBV2 TGTGCCAGCAGTACACAGGGGAACACTGAAGCTTTCTTT CASSTQGNTEAFF
17 - TRBJ1-5 TRBD1 TRBV19 TGTGCCAGTAACACCCCCCGACAGGGTGGAAGCAATCAGCCCCAGCATTTT CASNTPRQGGSNQPQHF
12 - TRBJ1-1 - TRBV11-1 TGTGCCAGCAGCTTTATGGGCAGTGAAGCTTTCTTT CASSFMGSEAFF
14 once TRBJ1-3 TRBD1 TRBV25-1 TGTGCCAGTAGATCAGGGGGATCTAGAAACACCATATATTTT CASRSGGSRNTIYF
13 - TRBJ2-7 TRBD1 TRBV7-3 TGTGCCAGCAGCCTAGGGACAGGGGGGGAGCAGTACTTC CASSLGTGGEQYF
11 - TRBJ2-7 - TRBV11-2 TGTGCCAGCAGCCAAATTTACGAGCAGTACTTC CASSQIYEQYF
19 - TRBJ2-7 TRBD2 TRBV23-1 TGCGCCAGCAGTCAGGGGCAGAAGGAGGCTAGCGGGGGATACTACGAGCAGTACTTC CASSQGQKEASGGYYEQYF
13 - TRBJ1-1 - TRBV6-5 TGTGCCAGCAGTTACGGTAGAACAGGGGAAGCTTTCTTT CASSYGRTGEAFF
14 once TRBJ2-7 - TRBV7-8 TGTGCCAGCAGCCTAACGGAGGGGTCCTACGAGCAGTACTTC CASSLTEGSYEQYF
17 few TRBJ2-5 TRBD2 TRBV7-2 TGTGCCAGCAGCTTAGGACGCGGGCTAGCGGCAGCGGAGACCCAGTACTTC CASSLGRGLAAAETQYF
15 - TRBJ2-3 - TRBV21-1 TGTGCCAGCAGCAAGAGGACAGGGGAGAGAGATACGCAGTATTTT CASSKRTGERDTQYF
15 - TRBJ2-3 TRBD1 TRBV5-1 TGCGCCAGCAGCAGCCAGACAGGGGGAGCAGATACGCAGTATTTT CASSSQTGGADTQYF
14 - TRBJ2-3 TRBD2 TRBV28 TGTGCTGTACTAGCGGGGAGGGCCACAGATACGCAGTATTTT CAVLAGRATDTQYF
14 - TRBJ2-7 - TRBV7-2 TGTGCCAGCAGCTTGGCAGGGGATGTAGACGAGCAGTACTTC CASSLAGDVDEQYF
14 - TRBJ1-6 TRBD1 TRBV7-3 TGTGCCAGCAGCTTTACAGGGGATAATTCACCCCTCCACTTT CASSFTGDNSPLHF
14 - TRBJ2-7 - TRBV6-2/TRBV6-3 TGTGCCAGCAGTCAAACAGGCAATTCCTACGAGCAGTACTTC CASSQTGNSYEQYF
15 - TRBJ1-5 TRBD1 TRBV3-1/TRBV3-2 TGTGCCAGCAGCCGGGGACAGGGGTATACTCAGCCCCAGCATTTT CASSRGQGYTQPQHF
16 - TRBJ2-6 - TRBV6-4 TGTGCCAGAACTACACCCGGTTTGTCTGGGGCCAACGTCCTGACTTTC CARTTPGLSGANVLTF
14 - TRBJ1-3 - TRBV11-2 TGTGCCAGCAATCCCTACTCTTCTGGAAACACCATATATTTT CASNPYSSGNTIYF
12 - TRBJ1-6 - TRBV5-1 TGCGCCAGCAGCTTTGACTATTCACCCCTCCACTTT CASSFDYSPLHF
14 - TRBJ1-1 - TRBV27 TGTGCCAGCAGTTTATGGGGGGTGGACACTGAAGCTTTCTTT CASSLWGVDTEAFF
18 once TRBJ2-1 TRBD2 TRBV7-9 TGTGCCAGCAGCGGGACACGACTAGCGGGAGGCTCCTACAATGAGCAGTTCTTC CASSGTRLAGGSYNEQFF
15 - TRBJ1-2 - TRBV10-3 TGTGCCATCCACGCGGCGGGAGGGAGTCTGGGGGGCTACACCTTC CAIHAAGGSLGGYTF
16 few TRBJ2-1 TRBD2 TRBV15 TGTGCCACCACCAGAGATGTACTAGCGAGGTCAACTGAGCAGTTCTTC CATTRDVLARSTEQFF
16 - TRBJ2-1 TRBD2 TRBV4-1 TGCGCCAGCAGCCAAGATAACAGCGGGAGTTTGAATGAGCAGTTCTTC CASSQDNSGSLNEQFF
17 once TRBJ2-3 TRBD2 TRBV7-2 TGTGCCAGCAGCTTGGTGAGAGCGGGAGCCCCCACAGATACGCAGTATTTT CASSLVRAGAPTDTQYF
14 - TRBJ1-2 - TRBV7-2 TGTGCCAGCAGCTTAGACAGCCCTAACTATGGCTACACCTTC CASSLDSPNYGYTF
11 - TRBJ1-1 - TRBV30 TGTGCCTGGAGCCACAGGGCTCAGGCTTTCTTT CAWSHRAQAFF
13 - TRBJ2-7 TRBD1 TRBV7-2 TGTGCCAGCAGCTTAGGGTTTTGGGGACAGGCTTACTTC CASSLGFWGQAYF
13 once TRBJ2-7 TRBD1 TRBV12-3/TRBV12-4 TGTGCCAGCAGTTTAGACAGGGGTCACGAGCAGTACTTC CASSLDRGHEQYF
13 once TRBJ1-1 TRBD1 TRBV4-2 TGTGCCAGCAGCCAAGTCTCGGACAGGGGAGCTTTCTTT CASSQVSDRGAFF
13 - TRBJ2-1 TRBD2 TRBV5-1 TGCGCCAGCAGCTTAAGCGGGAGTAATGAGCAGTTCTTC CASSLSGSNEQFF
17 - TRBJ2-3 TRBD2 TRBV7-9 TGTGCCAGCAGCACCCCCCTTCTAGCGGCTAGCACAGATACGCAGTATTTT CASSTPLLAASTDTQYF
14 - TRBJ1-4 - TRBV9 TGTGCCAGCAGCGTACAATCGACACATGAAAAACTGTTTTTT CASSVQSTHEKLFF
17 - TRBJ1-5 - TRBV7-8 TGTGCCAGCAGCCCTACAGGGTATCACGGCAGCAATCAGCCCCAGCATTTT CASSPTGYHGSNQPQHF
14 - TRBJ1-2 TRBD1 TRBV11-2 TGTGCCAGCAGCAACCGGGACAGGGTCTATGGCTACACCTTC CASSNRDRVYGYTF
13 - TRBJ1-1 - TRBV12-3/TRBV12-4 TGTGCCAGCAGTTTCTTAGGGGATACTGAAGCTTTCTTT CASSFLGDTEAFF
14 - TRBJ1-1 TRBD1 TRBV11-1 TGTGCCAGCAGTTTATGGGCGAAGGACAGGGAAGCTTTCTTT CASSLWAKDREAFF
14 - TRBJ2-1 TRBD1 TRBV6-2/TRBV6-3 TGTGCCAGCAGTCCCGGGACAGGCGGCAATGAGCAGTTCTTC CASSPGTGGNEQFF
15 - TRBJ2-1 TRBD2 TRBV27 TGTGCCAGCAGGCAGACTAGCGGGGGCTACAATGAGCAGTTCTTC CASRQTSGGYNEQFF
16 - TRBJ1-2 - TRBV7-3 TGTGCCAGCAGCCAAGGCACCAAGGGGGGGGGCTATGGCTACACCTTC CASSQGTKGGGYGYTF
15 - TRBJ2-7 TRBD2 TRBV5-1 TGCGCCAGCAGCTTGGGACTAGCGGGGACCTACGAGCAGTACTTC CASSLGLAGTYEQYF
12 - TRBJ1-5 - TRBV3-1/TRBV3-2 TGTGCCAGCGGCAGGGCCAATCAGCCCCAGCATTTT CASGRANQPQHF
13 - TRBJ1-1 - TRBV7-2 TGTGCCAGCCTGGGGACATACGGCACTGAAGCTTTCTTT CASLGTYGTEAFF
13 - TRBJ2-5 TRBD1 TRBV7-8 TGTGCCAGCAGCTTGGGACAGCAAGAGACCCAGTACTTC CASSLGQQETQYF
13 few TRBJ2-1 - TRBV20-1 TGCAGTGCGAGTAGTGGGGCGGAGAGTGAGCAGTTCTTC CSASSGAESEQFF
15 - TRBJ1-5 - TRBV27 TGTGCCAGCAGCCCTTCGACTTATAGCAATCAGCCCCAGCATTTT CASSPSTYSNQPQHF
13 - TRBJ2-1 - TRBV9 TGTGCCAGCAGCTCCGGACTAAACAATGAGCAGTTCTTC CASSSGLNNEQFF
14 - TRBJ2-7 TRBD2 TRBV27 TGTGCCAGCAGTTTATTGACTAGCGTGTACGAGCAGTACTTC CASSLLTSVYEQYF
16 - TRBJ2-5 TRBD2 TRBV4-2 TGTGCCAGCAGCCAAGGGCTGGGAGCGGGGGAAGAGACCCAGTACTTC CASSQGLGAGEETQYF
13 - TRBJ1-4 TRBD1 TRBV5-1 TGCGCCAGCAGGGACAGGGAGAATGAAAAACTGTTTTTT CASRDRENEKLFF
15 - TRBJ2-3 TRBD2 TRBV5-4 TGTGCCAGCACCATACTAGCGGGAGGGCGAGATACGCAGTATTTT CASTILAGGRDTQYF
17 - TRBJ2-1 - TRBV6-6 TGTGCCAGCAGTCGACTCCCGATAGCGGAGTTCTACAATGAGCAGTTCTTC CASSRLPIAEFYNEQFF